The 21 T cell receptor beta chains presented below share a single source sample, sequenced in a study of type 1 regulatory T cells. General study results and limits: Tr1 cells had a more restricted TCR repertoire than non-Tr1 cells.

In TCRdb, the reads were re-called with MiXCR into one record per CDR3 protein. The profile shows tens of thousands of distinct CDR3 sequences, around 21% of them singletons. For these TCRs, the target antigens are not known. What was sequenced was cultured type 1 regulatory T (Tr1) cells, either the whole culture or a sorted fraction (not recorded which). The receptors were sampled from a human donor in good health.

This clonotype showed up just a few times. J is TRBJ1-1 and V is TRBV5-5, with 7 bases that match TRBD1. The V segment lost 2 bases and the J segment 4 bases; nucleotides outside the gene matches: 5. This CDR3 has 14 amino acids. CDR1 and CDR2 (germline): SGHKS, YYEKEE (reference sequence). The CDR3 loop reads CASSLGGAATEAFF. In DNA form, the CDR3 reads TGTGCCAGCAGCTTAGGGGGCGCCGCCACTGAAGCTTTCTTT.

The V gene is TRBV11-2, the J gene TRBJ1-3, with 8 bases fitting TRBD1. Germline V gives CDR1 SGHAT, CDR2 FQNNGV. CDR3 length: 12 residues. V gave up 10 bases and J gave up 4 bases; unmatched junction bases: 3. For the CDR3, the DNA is TGTGCCATCGGACAGGGAGGAAACACCATATATTTT. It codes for CAIGQGGNTIYF.

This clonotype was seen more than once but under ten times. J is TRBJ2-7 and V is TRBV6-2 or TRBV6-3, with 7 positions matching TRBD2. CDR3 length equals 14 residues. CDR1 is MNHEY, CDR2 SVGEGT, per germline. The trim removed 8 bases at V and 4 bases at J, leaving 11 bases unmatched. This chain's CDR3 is CASRDAGVLYEQYF. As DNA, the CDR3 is TGTGCCAGCCGAGATGCGGGAGTACTTTACGAGCAGTACTTC.

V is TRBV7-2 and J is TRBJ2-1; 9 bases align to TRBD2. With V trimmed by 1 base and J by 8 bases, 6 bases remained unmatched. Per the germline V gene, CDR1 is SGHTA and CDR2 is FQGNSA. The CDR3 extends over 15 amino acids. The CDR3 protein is CASSLVAGDSHEQFF. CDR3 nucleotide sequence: TGTGCCAGCAGCTTAGTAGCGGGAGATTCCCATGAGCAGTTCTTC.

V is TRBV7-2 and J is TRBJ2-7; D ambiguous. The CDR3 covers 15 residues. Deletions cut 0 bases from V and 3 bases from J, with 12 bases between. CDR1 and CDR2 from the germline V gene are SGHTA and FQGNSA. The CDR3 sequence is CASSLAGGEYYEQYF. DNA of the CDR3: TGTGCCAGCAGCTTAGCAGGCGGTGAATACTACGAGCAGTACTTC.

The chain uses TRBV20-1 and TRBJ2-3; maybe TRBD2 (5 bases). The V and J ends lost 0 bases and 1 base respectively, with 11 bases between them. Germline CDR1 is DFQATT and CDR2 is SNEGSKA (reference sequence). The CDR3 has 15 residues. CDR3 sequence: CSARDQRTGTDTQYF. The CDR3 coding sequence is TGCAGTGCTAGAGACCAGCGGACGGGCACAGATACGCAGTATTTT.

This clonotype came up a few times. CDR3 DNA sequence: TGTGCCAGCAGTGGAGAGACTCGGCAGCCCCAGCATTTT. As protein: CASSGETRQPQHF. This chain uses TRBV2 with TRBJ1-5, with D uncertain. V lost 4 bases to trimming and J lost 7 bases, with 11 bases between them. The germline CDR1 and CDR2 sequences are SNHLY and FYNNEI. The CDR3 extends over 13 amino acids.

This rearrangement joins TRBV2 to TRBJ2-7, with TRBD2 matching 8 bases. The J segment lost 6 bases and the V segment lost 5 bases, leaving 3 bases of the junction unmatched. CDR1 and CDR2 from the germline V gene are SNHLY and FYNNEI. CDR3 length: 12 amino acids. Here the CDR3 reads CASSFAGGEQYV. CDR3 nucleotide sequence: TGTGCCAGCAGTTTTGCGGGAGGCGAGCAGTACGTC.

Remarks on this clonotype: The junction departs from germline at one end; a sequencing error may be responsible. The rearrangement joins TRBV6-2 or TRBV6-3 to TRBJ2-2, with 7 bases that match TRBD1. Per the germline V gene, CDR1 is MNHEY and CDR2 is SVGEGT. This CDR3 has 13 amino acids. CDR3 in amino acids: CASSRGSTGELIF. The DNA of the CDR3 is TGTGCCAGCAGCAGGGGGTCCACCGGGGAGCTGATTTTT.

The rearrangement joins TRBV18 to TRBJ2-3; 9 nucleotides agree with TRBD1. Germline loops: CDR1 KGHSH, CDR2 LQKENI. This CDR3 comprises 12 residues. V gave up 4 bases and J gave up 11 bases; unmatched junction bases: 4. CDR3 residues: CASSLDRGWQYF. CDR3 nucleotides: TGTGCCAGCTCACTGGACAGGGGATGGCAGTATTTT.

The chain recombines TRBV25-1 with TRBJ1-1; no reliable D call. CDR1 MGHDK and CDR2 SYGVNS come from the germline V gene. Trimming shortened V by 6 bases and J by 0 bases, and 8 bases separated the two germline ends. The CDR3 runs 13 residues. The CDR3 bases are TGTGCCAGCAGGACGGAGGTGAACACTGAAGCTTTCTTT. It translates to CASRTEVNTEAFF.

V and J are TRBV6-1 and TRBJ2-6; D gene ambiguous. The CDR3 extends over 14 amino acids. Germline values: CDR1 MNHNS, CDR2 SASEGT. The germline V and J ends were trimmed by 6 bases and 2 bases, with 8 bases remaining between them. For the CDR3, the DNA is TGTGCCAGCAGGAGTACCCCTGGGGCCAACGTCCTGACTTTC. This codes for CASRSTPGANVLTF.

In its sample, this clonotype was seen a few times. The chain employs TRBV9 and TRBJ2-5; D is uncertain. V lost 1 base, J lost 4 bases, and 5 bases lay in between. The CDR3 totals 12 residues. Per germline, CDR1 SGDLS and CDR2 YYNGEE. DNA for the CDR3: TGTGCCAGCAGCGTACTTGGAGAGACCCAGTACTTC. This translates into CASSVLGETQYF.

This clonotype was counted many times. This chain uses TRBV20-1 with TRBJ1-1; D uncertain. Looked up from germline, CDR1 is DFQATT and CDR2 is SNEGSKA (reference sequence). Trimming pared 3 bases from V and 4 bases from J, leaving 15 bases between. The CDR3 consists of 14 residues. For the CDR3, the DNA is TGCAGTGCTAGCGCTAAGGTATGGGGCACTGAAGCTTTCTTT. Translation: CSASAKVWGTEAFF.

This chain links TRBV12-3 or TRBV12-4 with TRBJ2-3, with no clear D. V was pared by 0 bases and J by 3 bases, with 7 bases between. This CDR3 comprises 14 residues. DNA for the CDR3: TGTGCCAGCAGTTTAGCGTTGAGGACAGATACGCAGTATTTT. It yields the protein CASSLALRTDTQYF.

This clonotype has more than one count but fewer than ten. The CDR3 spells CASSELGPTEAFF. CDR3 DNA sequence: TGTGCCAGCAGTGAATTGGGTCCCACTGAAGCTTTCTTT. The rearrangement links TRBV6-1 to TRBJ1-1; D is unclear. Germline CDR1 is MNHNS and CDR2 is SASEGT. The V and J ends lost 2 bases and 4 bases respectively, with 8 bases between them. The CDR3 runs to 13 residues.

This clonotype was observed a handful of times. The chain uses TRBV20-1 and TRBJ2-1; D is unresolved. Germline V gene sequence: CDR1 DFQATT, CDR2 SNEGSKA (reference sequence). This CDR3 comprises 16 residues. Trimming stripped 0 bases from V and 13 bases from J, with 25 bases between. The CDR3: CSARDLKAIDAGKQFF. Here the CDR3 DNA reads TGCAGTGCTAGAGATTTAAAAGCGATAGACGCCGGCAAACAGTTCTTC.

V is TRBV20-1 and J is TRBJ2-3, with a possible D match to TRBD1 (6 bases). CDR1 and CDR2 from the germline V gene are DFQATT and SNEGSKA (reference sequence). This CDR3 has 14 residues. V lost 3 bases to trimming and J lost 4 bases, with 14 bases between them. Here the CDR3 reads CSARLQGRADTQYF. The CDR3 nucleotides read TGCAGTGCTAGGTTACAGGGACGGGCAGATACGCAGTATTTT.

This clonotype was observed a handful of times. Here the CDR3 reads CSASSPSGSDTQYF. CDR3 DNA sequence: TGCAGTGCTAGCTCCCCTAGCGGGTCAGATACGCAGTATTTT. This rearrangement joins TRBV20-1 to TRBJ2-3; TRBD2 matches 8 bases. CDR1 is DFQATT, CDR2 SNEGSKA, per germline (reference sequence). With 3 bases clipped from V and 4 bases from J, the junction kept 6 bases outside the gene matches. CDR3 length: 14 residues.

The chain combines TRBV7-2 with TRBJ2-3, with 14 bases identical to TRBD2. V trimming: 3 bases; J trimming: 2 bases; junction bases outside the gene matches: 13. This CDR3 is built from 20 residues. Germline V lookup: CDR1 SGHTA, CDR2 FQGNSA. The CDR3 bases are TGTGCCAGCAGCTTTAAGCCCCGACTAGCGGGAGGGGCAAACACAGATACGCAGTATTTT. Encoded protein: CASSFKPRLAGGANTDTQYF.

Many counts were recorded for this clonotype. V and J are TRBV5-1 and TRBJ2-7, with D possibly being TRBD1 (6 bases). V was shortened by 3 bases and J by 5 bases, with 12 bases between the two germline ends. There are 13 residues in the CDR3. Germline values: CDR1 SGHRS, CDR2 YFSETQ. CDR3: CASSYSGTNEQYF. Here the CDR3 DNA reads TGCGCCAGCAGCTACTCCGGGACAAACGAGCAGTACTTC.